The 13 T cell receptor beta chains listed next were all sequenced from one sample in a study of T cells after yellow fever vaccination. TCRdb processed the 5' RACE reads anew with MiXCR; each CDR3 protein has one entry. The table includes 120,000 or so distinct CDR3 sequences, about 15% detected once. The input for sequencing was CD8+ T cells sorted from PBMCs, taken 5 days after the yellow fever booster vaccination. These TCRs come from a young man who received the YFV17D yellow fever vaccine.

The table lists this clonotype with many counts. This chain uses TRBV7-6 with TRBJ2-3; D is ambiguous. The CDR3 loop spans 15 amino acids. The V end lost 1 base, the J end lost 2 bases, and 10 bases lay between the germline ends. Germline lookup yields CDR1 SGHVS and CDR2 FNYEAQ. The CDR3 DNA sequence: TGTGCCAGCAGCTTAGAGGGTGACGCCACAGATACGCAGTATTTT. This sequence encodes CASSLEGDATDTQYF.

This sequence joins TRBV4-2 and TRBJ2-3; 7 nucleotides agree with TRBD2. The CDR3 spans 17 residues. In germline, CDR1 is LGHNA, CDR2 YNFKEQ. The junction had 6 bases not matched to a gene; V was cut back by 0 bases and J by 0 bases. In DNA form, the CDR3 reads TGTGCCAGCAGCCAAGATCCAGCGGGGAGTAGCACAGATACGCAGTATTTT. Translating it yields CASSQDPAGSSTDTQYF.

The sample holds a few counts of this clonotype. The CDR3 sequence is CASSRAGGERDTQYF. CDR3 in DNA: TGTGCCAGCAGCCGGGCGGGGGGCGAGAGAGATACGCAGTATTTT. This rearrangement joins TRBV14 to TRBJ2-3, with 8 bases matching TRBD2. The CDR3 runs to 15 residues. Germline loops: CDR1 SGHDN, CDR2 FVKESK. V was pared by 4 bases and J by 5 bases, with 8 bases of the junction left unmatched. The variable domain in full, completed from reference TRBV14 and TRBJ2-3, reads EAGVTQFPSHSVIEKGQTVTLRCDPISGHDNLYWYRRVMGKEIKFLLHFVKESKQDESGMPNNRFLAERTGGTYSTLKVQPAELEDSGVYFCASSRAGGERDTQYFGPGTRLTVL.

This clonotype was detected many times. V and J are TRBV15 and TRBJ2-1; D is ambiguous. This CDR3 spans 11 amino acids. Trimming cost V 6 bases and J 3 bases, with 3 bases left between them. The V gene's germline CDR1 is LNHNV and CDR2 YYDKDF (reference sequence). The CDR3 DNA follows: TGTGCCACCAGAAACTACAATGAGCAGTTCTTC. It codes for CATRNYNEQFF.

The CDR3 sequence is CASSEEGQTKNIQYF. The DNA of the CDR3 is TGTGCCAGCAGCGAGGAGGGCCAGACCAAAAACATTCAGTACTTC. The V and J genes are TRBV9 and TRBJ2-4; TRBD2 might be the D (6 bases). CDR1 and CDR2 (germline): SGDLS, YYNGEE. The germline V and J ends were trimmed by 3 bases and 2 bases, with 12 bases remaining between them. The CDR3 length is 15 residues.

This rearrangement joins TRBV19 to TRBJ2-1; D ambiguous. V was pared by 1 base and J by 0 bases, with 7 bases between. This CDR3 has 15 amino acids. Germline V gene lookup returns CDR1 LNHDA and CDR2 SQIVND (reference sequence). For the CDR3, the DNA is TGTGCCAGTAGTATAGGACCAAGCTCCTACAATGAGCAGTTCTTC. Translating gives CASSIGPSSYNEQFF.

A few counts support this clonotype. The rearrangement links TRBV5-6 to TRBJ2-2; 8 bases agree with TRBD1. V was pared by 3 bases and J by 3 bases, with 4 bases of the junction left unmatched. In germline, CDR1 is SGHDT, CDR2 YYEEEE. The CDR3 spans 15 residues. The chain's CDR3 is CASSSDREDTGELFF. The CDR3 DNA reads as TGTGCCAGCAGCTCGGACAGGGAAGACACCGGGGAGCTGTTTTTT.

V and J are TRBV12-3 or TRBV12-4 and TRBJ2-5, with D unclear. V was pared by 2 bases and J by 2 bases, with 3 bases between. The CDR3 is made up of 12 amino acids. The CDR3 DNA follows: TGTGCCAGCAGTTTACGACAAGAGACCCAGTACTTC. As protein: CASSLRQETQYF.

V usage is TRBV20-1 and J usage is TRBJ1-3; possibly TRBD1 for D (5 bases). From germline, CDR1 is DFQATT and CDR2 SNEGSKA (reference sequence). The length of the CDR3 is 16 residues. The V gene lost 5 bases and the J gene lost 1 base, with 18 bases spanning the gap. The CDR3 reads CSAPERSGLSGNTIYF. CDR3 nucleotides: TGCAGTGCTCCAGAGCGGTCAGGGCTTTCTGGAAACACCATATATTTT.

This chain's CDR3 is CASSRPGKNTGELFF. In DNA, the CDR3 is TGTGCCAGCAGTCGGCCCGGGAAGAACACCGGGGAGCTGTTTTTT. The chain combines TRBV12-3 or TRBV12-4 with TRBJ2-2, with D possibly TRBD2 on 5 matching bases. Deletions cut 5 bases from V and 1 base from J, with 11 bases between. This CDR3 spans 15 amino acids.

V is TRBV4-3 and J is TRBJ2-7, with a possible D match to TRBD2 (6 bases). This CDR3 contains 14 residues. The V and J ends lost 0 bases and 3 bases respectively, with 9 bases between them. CDR1 and CDR2 from the germline V gene are LGHNA and YSLEER. The chain's CDR3 is CASSQDLGGYEQYF. CDR3 sequence (DNA): TGCGCCAGCAGCCAAGATCTGGGGGGCTACGAGCAGTACTTC.

In this sample, this clonotype turned up a few times. The chain is built from TRBV5-1 and TRBJ2-7; 8 bases agree with TRBD2. Germline V gene sequence: CDR1 SGHRS, CDR2 YFSETQ. The CDR3 extends over 16 amino acids. The V gene end was trimmed by 1 base and the J gene end by 0 bases; junction bases not matched to a gene: 6. The CDR3 here is CASSLRPSGSSYEQYV. CDR3 sequence (DNA): TGCGCCAGCAGCTTGAGGCCGAGCGGGAGCTCCTACGAGCAGTACGTC.

This clonotype was picked up a small number of times. The chain is built from TRBV6-1 and TRBJ2-1; 8 positions agree with TRBD1. Trimming cost V 7 bases and J 9 bases; bases outside gene matches: 14. The CDR3 covers 15 residues. In germline, CDR1 is MNHNS, CDR2 SASEGT. The CDR3 sequence is CASTYRAGGSGEQFF. The CDR3 DNA is TGTGCCAGCACCTACCGGGCAGGGGGCTCGGGTGAGCAGTTCTTC.